The entry below describes one TCR beta chain. Authors' methods: Estimation of nucleated cell counts was performed using reference gene primer amplification. The method was immunoSEQ multiplex PCR; TCRdb's version includes in-frame clones alone and lacks a portion of them. The V and J calls and clone size come from that table; D and trimming were worked out from the DNA. The sample has 200,000 or so clones, more than 75% seen once. The data originate from a study of blood T cell repertoires in COVID-19. Looking at the study overall: Samples taken during acute and convalescent COVID-19 were collected in the United States, Italy and Spain. Nucleic acid was either cDNA or gDNA, and it came from T cells, B-cell-depleted T cells, or PBMCs.

CDR1 and CDR2 from the germline V gene are MGHRA and YSYEKL. CDR3 size: 16 residues. Trimming stripped 0 bases from V and 4 bases from J, with 16 bases between. The rearrangement joins TRBV4-1 to TRBJ2-7, with D tentatively TRBD1 (6 bases). This TCR was recovered from a man aged 50-59 years with acute or convalescent COVID-19. The material sequenced was peripheral blood. This CDR3 is CASSQDVLRTAYEQYF. The CDR3 region has the DNA TGCGCCAGCAGCCAAGATGTGCTTAGGACAGCTTACGAGCAGTACTTC.